Listed below are T cell receptor beta chains from one sample, sequenced in a study of blood T cell repertoires in COVID-19. This table comes from immunoSEQ multiplex PCR, and its TCRdb copy is limited to in-frame clones, with some not included. The sample holds roughly 200,000 clones, approximately 90% seen once. Sequenced: PBMCs or T cells enriched from blood (not recorded which). Receptors were obtained from a middle-aged woman in a cohort exposed to, infected with or recovered from COVID-19 (not recorded which). Both conserved end residues are part of each CDR3. The D gene is left open where the match is weak. Only part of the rows carry a size: once, few, many, or a class if the clone is expanded.

>TRBD1|TRBJ2-3|TRBV7-8|once
TGTGCCAGCAGCTTAGCCCTGGCGACAGGGGGCAATGGAGATACGCAGTATTTT
CASSLALATGGNGDTQYF
>TRBD2|TRBJ2-5|TRBV10-2|-
TGCGCCAGCAGCCGACTAGCGGGGGTTGGGGAGACCCAGTACTTC
CASSRLAGVGETQYF
>-|TRBJ2-7|TRBV12-3/TRBV12-4|-
TGTGCCAGCAGCCCGGACACCTCCTACGAGCAGTACTTC
CASSPDTSYEQYF
>-|TRBJ1-3|TRBV7-2|-
TGTGCCAGCAGGCAAGGTGCAGGGCCCTTCTCTGGAAACACCATATATTTT
CASRQGAGPFSGNTIYF
>-|TRBJ2-7|TRBV6-2/TRBV6-3|-
TGTGCCAGCAGTTACTCGATGGGCAGTGCCTACGAGCAGTACTTC
CASSYSMGSAYEQYF
>TRBD2|TRBJ2-1|TRBV13|-
TGTGCCAGCAGCTCCCGGGACTACCGCTCCTACAATGAGCAGTTCTTC
CASSSRDYRSYNEQFF
>TRBD2|TRBJ2-1|TRBV2|-
TGTGCCAGCAGTAAACAGACTAGCGGGGGGTCTGAGCAGTTCTTC
CASSKQTSGGSEQFF
>TRBD2|TRBJ2-1|TRBV5-4|-
TGTGCCAGCAGCCCGGGACTAGCGGGGGGGCCATACAATGAGCAGTTCTTC
CASSPGLAGGPYNEQFF
>TRBD1|TRBJ1-5|TRBV5-8|few
TGTGCCAGCAGCCTCCGGGACAGGGGAAGCAATCAGCCCCAGCATTTT
CASSLRDRGSNQPQHF
>TRBD2|TRBJ2-7|TRBV6-1|-
TGTGCCAGCAGTGAGGAGGGCGGGGGGGCAGACGAGCAGTACTTC
CASSEEGGGADEQYF
>-|TRBJ2-3|TRBV4-3|-
TGCGCCAGCAGCCAAGAACCTACGGGGAGAAACCCAGATACGCAGTATTTT
CASSQEPTGRNPDTQYF
>TRBD2|TRBJ2-2|TRBV19|-
TGTGCCAGTAGTGCCGGGACTAGCGACACCGGGGAGCTGTTTTTT
CASSAGTSDTGELFF
>TRBD2|TRBJ2-7|TRBV5-4|-
TGTGCCAGCAGCTTGGGGGACTATCCTCCTTACGAGCAGTACTTC
CASSLGDYPPYEQYF
>-|TRBJ1-2|TRBV23-1|-
TGCGCCAGCAGTCAATCCCCTTACTATGGCTACACCTTC
CASSQSPYYGYTF
>TRBD2|TRBJ2-1|TRBV4-1|-
TGCGCCAGCAGCCCCTTAGCGGGGCCCACCTACAATGAGCAGTTCTTC
CASSPLAGPTYNEQFF
>TRBD1|TRBJ1-1|TRBV27|-
TGTGCCAGTCGGGGGACAGGGGGCGAGGAAGCTTTCTTT
CASRGTGGEEAFF
>TRBD2|TRBJ2-4|TRBV10-1|-
TGCGCCAGCAGAGGACTAGCGGGATCACGGGCCAAAAACATTCAGTACTTC
CASRGLAGSRAKNIQYF
>TRBD2|TRBJ2-7|TRBV18|-
TGTGCCAGCTCACCCTCACTAGCGGGAGCAGGCGACGAGCAGTACTTC
CASSPSLAGAGDEQYF
>-|TRBJ2-3|TRBV5-4|-
TGTGCCAGCAGCTTGCCCCCGACCGGGAGCACAGATACGCAGTATTTT
CASSLPPTGSTDTQYF
>TRBD2|TRBJ2-7|TRBV11-2|-
TGTGCCAGCAGCTTAGCTCTGATAGCGGGCGGCTCCTACGAGCAGTACTTC
CASSLALIAGGSYEQYF
>-|TRBJ2-1|TRBV14|-
TGTGCCAGCAGCCAAGATCGCGGGATATACAATGAGCAGTTCTTC
CASSQDRGIYNEQFF
>-|TRBJ2-2|TRBV6-5|-
TGTGCCAGCAGTTACCTGACTGACCCCGGGGAGCTGTTTTTT
CASSYLTDPGELFF
>-|TRBJ1-1|TRBV29-1|-
TGCAGCGTTCAACTGGGCTCGTTCACTGAAGCTTTCTTT
CSVQLGSFTEAFF
>-|TRBJ2-1|TRBV6-5|once
TGTGCCAGCAGTTACTCGGTGGGCGCATACAATGAGCAGTTCTTC
CASSYSVGAYNEQFF
>TRBD1|TRBJ1-6|TRBV5-1|-
TGCGCCAGCAGCGAGGACAGGGAACGGACACCCCTCCACTTT
CASSEDRERTPLHF
>-|TRBJ2-7|TRBV3-1/TRBV3-2|-
TGTGCCAGCAGCCAAACCGGGGGGCCGGTCTACGAGCAGTACTTC
CASSQTGGPVYEQYF
>-|TRBJ1-5|TRBV5-1|-
TGCGCCAGCAGCTTGGCCACGCGGGACTATCAGCCCCAGCATTTT
CASSLATRDYQPQHF
>-|TRBJ1-1|TRBV12-1|-
TGTGCCAGCAGCTTTGAGCCGAACACTGAAGCTTTCTTT
CASSFEPNTEAFF
>-|TRBJ1-2|TRBV27|-
TGTGCCAGCAGTTTAACCGGGGAGGCAACCTATGGCTACACCTTC
CASSLTGEATYGYTF
>TRBD2|TRBJ2-2|TRBV24-1|-
TGTGCCACCAGTGATTGGACCTTTCTAGCGGGAGTAAACACCGGGGAGCTGTTTTTT
CATSDWTFLAGVNTGELFF
>TRBD1|TRBJ2-7|TRBV7-6|-
TGTGCCAGCAGCTTGGGACAGGGGAATTACGAGCAGTACTTC
CASSLGQGNYEQYF
>-|TRBJ1-6|TRBV10-3|-
TGTGCCATCTGGCCAGGGGCCAGTAATTCACCCCTCCACTTT
CAIWPGASNSPLHF
>-|TRBJ1-5|TRBV28|few
TGTGCCAGCAGTTTAGGTCCCAGGGTGAGCAATCAGCCCCAGCATTTT
CASSLGPRVSNQPQHF
>-|TRBJ1-2|TRBV5-5|-
TGTGCCAGCAGCCCCGGACAGACTAACTATGGCTACACCTTC
CASSPGQTNYGYTF
>-|TRBJ1-1|TRBV7-8|-
TGTGCCAGCAGCTTAAATCCGAGGACTGAAGCTTTCTTT
CASSLNPRTEAFF
>-|TRBJ1-2|TRBV27|few
TGTGCCAGCAGTTTATCCGGTAACTATGGCTACACCTTC
CASSLSGNYGYTF
>-|TRBJ2-2|TRBV10-1|-
TGCGCCAGCAGCGGTCTCACCGGGGAGCTGTTTTTT
CASSGLTGELFF
>TRBD2|TRBJ2-1|TRBV6-5|-
TGTGCCAGCAGGGGGGGGGTTACGGTAAATGAGCAGTTCTTC
CASRGGVTVNEQFF
>TRBD1|TRBJ1-1|TRBV28|-
TGTGCCAGCAGTTTACCCGGGACAGGGATGAACACTGAAGCTTTCTTT
CASSLPGTGMNTEAFF
>TRBD1|TRBJ1-1|TRBV10-3|-
TGTGCCATCAGTGAAATGAACAGGGGCCCGGGGACTGAAGCTTTCTTT
CAISEMNRGPGTEAFF
>-|TRBJ1-2|TRBV6-5|-
TGTGCCAGCAGTTACTCGAGAGGCATAGAGGGCTACACCTTC
CASSYSRGIEGYTF
>-|TRBJ2-7|TRBV5-1|-
TGCGCCAGCAGCGCGGGGACGGTTGATTCCTACGAGCAGTACTTC
CASSAGTVDSYEQYF
>-|TRBJ2-1|TRBV13|-
TGTGCCAGCAGCTTACCGGGGTATGAGCAGTTCTTC
CASSLPGYEQFF
>TRBD2|TRBJ2-2|TRBV7-2|-
TGTGCCAGCAGCTTAGGAGCGGGAGGGCCAGTCACCGGGGAGCTGTTTTTT
CASSLGAGGPVTGELFF
>-|TRBJ1-6|TRBV7-9|-
TGTGCCAGCAGCTTAAACGAAGCCCCTGTTAATTCACCCCTCCACTTT
CASSLNEAPVNSPLHF
>-|TRBJ1-6|TRBV12-3/TRBV12-4|-
TGTGCCAGCAGTTTGGGCCCTCATTCACCCCTCCACTTT
CASSLGPHSPLHF
>-|TRBJ2-3|TRBV29-1|-
TGCAGCGTTGAGGAGAGCACAGATACGCAGTATTTT
CSVEESTDTQYF
>-|TRBJ1-1|TRBV29-1|-
TGCAGCGTTGTTGCCCAGATCATGAACACTGAAGCTTTCTTT
CSVVAQIMNTEAFF
>TRBD1|TRBJ1-5|TRBV6-5|-
TGTGCCAGCAGTTACTCGGGACAGCTCAATCAGCCCCAGCATTTT
CASSYSGQLNQPQHF
>-|TRBJ1-1|TRBV4-1|-
TGCGCCAGCAGCCAAGGTCGAGCTAACACTGAAGCTTTCTTT
CASSQGRANTEAFF
>TRBD1|TRBJ1-2|TRBV19|-
TGTGCCAGTAGTATCGGGGCAGGGGGCAACTATGGCTACACCTTC
CASSIGAGGNYGYTF